These T cell receptor beta chains were read from a single sample in a study of tissue T cells after allogeneic stem cell transplantation. Data came from immunoSEQ multiplex PCR; TCRdb stores just in-frame clones and leaves some out. This sample has approximately 1,500 clones, with approximately 70% found just once. This sample comprised spleen tissue, obtained at autopsy. The receptors stem from a male patient at least 60 years old with steroid-refractory graft-versus-host disease after an allogeneic stem cell transplant. Some T cells here may be from the graft donor. The conserved cysteine and the conserved F or W are not part of the CDR3 here. The order of the fields is D gene, V gene, clone size, J gene, CDR3 length, CDR3 protein. The D gene is left open where the match is weak. Only part of the rows carry a size: once, few, many, or a class if the clone is expanded.

.	TRBV24-1	.	TRBJ1-2	10	ATSSWDYGYT
TRBD2	TRBV4-1	large	TRBJ2-3	14	ASSSRTSGSTDTQY
TRBD2	TRBV7-2	.	TRBJ2-1	14	ASSLVAGGTYNEQF
TRBD2	TRBV9	.	TRBJ2-3	13	ASSVLAGPTDTQY
TRBD2	TRBV5-6	.	TRBJ2-5	13	ARSLGAGGGETQY
TRBD2	TRBV5-6	large	TRBJ2-5	13	ARRVGAGGGETQY
TRBD2	TRBV5-6	few	TRBJ2-5	13	ACCLGAGGGETQY
TRBD2	TRBV24-1	.	TRBJ2-3	14	ATSDPGGGNTDTQY
TRBD1	TRBV9	.	TRBJ2-3	13	ASSLRQGGTDTQY
.	TRBV5-1	.	TRBJ1-4	15	ASSLLPVVAANEKLF
TRBD1	TRBV7-9	.	TRBJ2-1	14	ASSSPGTGTPNEQF
.	TRBV7-8	.	TRBJ1-6	11	ASSTPHGSPLH
TRBD1	TRBV5-5	.	TRBJ2-7	12	ASSGRQGLDEQY
.	TRBV6-5	.	TRBJ2-3	13	ASSYSGASTDTQY
.	TRBV19	.	TRBJ1-2	11	ASSADGSYGYT
TRBD2	TRBV11-2	.	TRBJ2-1	14	ASSLRLAGLYNEQF
TRBD2	TRBV5-6	once	TRBJ2-5	13	ARSVVAGGGETQY
TRBD1	TRBV4-3	.	TRBJ1-1	13	ASSQQGDLNTEAF
.	TRBV5-6	few	TRBJ1-2	11	ASSLSQLYGYT
TRBD1	TRBV27	.	TRBJ1-6	16	ASSYDRGQFSYNSPLH
.	TRBV19	.	TRBJ2-7	12	ASSQSGGTYEQY
.	TRBV7-6	.	TRBJ1-5	12	ASSLGQSNQPQH